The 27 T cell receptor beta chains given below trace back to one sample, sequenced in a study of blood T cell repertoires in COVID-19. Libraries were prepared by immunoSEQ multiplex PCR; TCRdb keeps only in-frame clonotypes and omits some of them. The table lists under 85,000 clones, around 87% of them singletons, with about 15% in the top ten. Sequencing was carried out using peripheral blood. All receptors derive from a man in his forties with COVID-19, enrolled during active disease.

The CDR3 bases are TGTGCCAGCAGCGTAGCGGGTAGCTCCTACGAGCAGTACTTC. This codes for CASSVAGSSYEQYF. The J gene is TRBJ2-7, the V gene TRBV6-5, with 7 bases fitting TRBD2. The CDR3 has 14 residues. V lost 6 bases to trimming and J lost 0 bases; unmatched junction nucleotides: 5. Germline assignment: CDR1 MNHEY and CDR2 SVGAGI.

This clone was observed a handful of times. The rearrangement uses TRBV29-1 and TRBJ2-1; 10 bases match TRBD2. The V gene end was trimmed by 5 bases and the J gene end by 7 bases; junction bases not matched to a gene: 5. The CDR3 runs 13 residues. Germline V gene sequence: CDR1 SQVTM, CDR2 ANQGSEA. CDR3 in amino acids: CSVPGLASNEQFF. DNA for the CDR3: TGCAGCGTTCCGGGACTAGCGTCTAATGAGCAGTTCTTC.

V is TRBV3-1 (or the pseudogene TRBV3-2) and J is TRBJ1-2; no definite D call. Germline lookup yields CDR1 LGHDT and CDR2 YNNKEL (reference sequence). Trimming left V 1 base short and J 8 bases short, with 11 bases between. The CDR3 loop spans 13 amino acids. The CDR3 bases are TGTGCCAGCAGCCAAGGGGAGAATCGAGGCTACACCTTC. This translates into CASSQGENRGYTF.

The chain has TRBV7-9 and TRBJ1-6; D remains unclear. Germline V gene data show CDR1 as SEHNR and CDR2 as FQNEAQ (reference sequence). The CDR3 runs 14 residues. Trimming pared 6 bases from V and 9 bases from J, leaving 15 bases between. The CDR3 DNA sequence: TGTGCCAGCAGGGGTCGGGGTGGGTTTTCACCCCTCCACTTT. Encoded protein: CASRGRGGFSPLHF. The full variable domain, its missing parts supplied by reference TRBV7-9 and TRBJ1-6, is DTGVSQNPRHKITKRGQNVTFRCDPISEHNRLYWYRQTLGQGPEFLTYFQNEAQLEKSRLLSDRFSAERPKGSFSTLEIQRTEQGDSAMYLCASRGRGGFSPLHFGNGTRLTVT.

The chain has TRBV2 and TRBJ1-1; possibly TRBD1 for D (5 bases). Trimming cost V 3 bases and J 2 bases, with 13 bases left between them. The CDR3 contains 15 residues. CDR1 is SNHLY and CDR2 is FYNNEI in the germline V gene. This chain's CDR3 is CASSDRGAGNTEAFF. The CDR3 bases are TGTGCCAGCAGTGATCGCGGGGCGGGAAACACTGAAGCTTTCTTT.

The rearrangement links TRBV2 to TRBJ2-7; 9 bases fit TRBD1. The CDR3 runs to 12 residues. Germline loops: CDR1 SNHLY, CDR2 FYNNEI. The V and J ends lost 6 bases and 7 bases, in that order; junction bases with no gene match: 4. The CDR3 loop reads CASSGTGMEQYF. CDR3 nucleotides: TGTGCCAGCAGCGGGACAGGGATGGAGCAGTACTTC. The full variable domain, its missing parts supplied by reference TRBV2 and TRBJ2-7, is EPEVTQTPSHQVTQMGQEVILRCVPISNHLYFYWYRQILGQKVEFLVSFYNNEISEKSEIFDDQFSVERPDGSNFTLKIRSTKLEDSAMYFCASSGTGMEQYFGPGTRLTVT.

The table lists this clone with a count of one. CDR3 sequence: CASSNLAGGDTGELFF. CDR3 bases: TGTGCCAGCAGTAACCTAGCGGGGGGTGACACCGGGGAGCTGTTTTTT. The chain joins TRBV6-6 to TRBJ2-2, with 11 bases matching TRBD2. Germline lookup yields CDR1 MNHNY and CDR2 SVGAGI (reference sequence). V was clipped by 5 bases and J by 3 bases; unmatched bases: 5. The CDR3 loop spans 16 amino acids.

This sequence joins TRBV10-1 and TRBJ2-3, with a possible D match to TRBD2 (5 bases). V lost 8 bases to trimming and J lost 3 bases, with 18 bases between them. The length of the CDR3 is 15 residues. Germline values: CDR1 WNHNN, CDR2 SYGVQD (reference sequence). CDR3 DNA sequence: TGCGCCAGCTCTCTAACGGACTCGGGTACAGATACGCAGTATTTT. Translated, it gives CASSLTDSGTDTQYF.

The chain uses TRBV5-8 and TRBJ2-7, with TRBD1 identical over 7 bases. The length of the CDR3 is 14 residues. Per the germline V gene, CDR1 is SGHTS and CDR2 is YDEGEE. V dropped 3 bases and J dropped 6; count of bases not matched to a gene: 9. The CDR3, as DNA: TGTGCCAGCAGCTCGGGACAGCCGTCGCGCGAGCAGTACTTC. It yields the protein CASSSGQPSREQYF.

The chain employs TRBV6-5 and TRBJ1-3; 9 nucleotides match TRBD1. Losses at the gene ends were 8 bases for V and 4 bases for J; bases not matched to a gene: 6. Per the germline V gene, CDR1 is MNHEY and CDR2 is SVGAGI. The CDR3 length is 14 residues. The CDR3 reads CASWGQGRGNTIYF. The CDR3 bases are TGTGCCAGCTGGGGACAGGGCCGGGGAAACACCATATATTTT.

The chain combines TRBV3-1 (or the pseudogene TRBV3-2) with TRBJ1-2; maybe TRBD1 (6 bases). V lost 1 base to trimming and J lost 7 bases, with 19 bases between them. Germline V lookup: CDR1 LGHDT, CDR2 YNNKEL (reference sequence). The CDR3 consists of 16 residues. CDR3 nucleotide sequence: TGTGCCAGCAGCCAAGTAGCGGGGGCAGGAAGGGGTGGCTACACCTTC. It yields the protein CASSQVAGAGRGGYTF.

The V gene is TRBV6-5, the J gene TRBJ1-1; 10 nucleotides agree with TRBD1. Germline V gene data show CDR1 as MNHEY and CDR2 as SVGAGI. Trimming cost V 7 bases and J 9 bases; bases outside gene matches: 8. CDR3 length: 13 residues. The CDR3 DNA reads TGTGCCAGCACCAAAGAGGGACAGGGGAAAGCTTTCTTT. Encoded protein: CASTKEGQGKAFF.

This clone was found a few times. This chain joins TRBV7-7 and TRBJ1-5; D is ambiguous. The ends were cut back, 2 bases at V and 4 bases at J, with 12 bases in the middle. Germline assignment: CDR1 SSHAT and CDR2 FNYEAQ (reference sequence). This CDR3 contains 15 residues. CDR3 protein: CASSLFPSGNQPQHF. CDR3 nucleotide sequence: TGTGCCAGCAGCTTATTCCCCAGCGGAAATCAGCCCCAGCATTTT.

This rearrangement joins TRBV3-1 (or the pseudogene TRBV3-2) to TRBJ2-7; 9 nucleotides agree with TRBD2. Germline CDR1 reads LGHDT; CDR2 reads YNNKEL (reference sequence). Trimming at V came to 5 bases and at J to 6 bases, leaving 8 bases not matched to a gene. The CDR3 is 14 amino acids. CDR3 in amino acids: CASSYSGGESEQYF. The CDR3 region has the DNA TGTGCCAGCAGCTATAGCGGGGGAGAAAGCGAGCAGTACTTC.

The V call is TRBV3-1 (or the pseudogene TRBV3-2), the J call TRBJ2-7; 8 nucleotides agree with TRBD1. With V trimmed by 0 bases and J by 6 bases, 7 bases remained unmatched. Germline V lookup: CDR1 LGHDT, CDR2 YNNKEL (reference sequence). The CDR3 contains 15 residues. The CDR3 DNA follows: TGTGCCAGCAGCCAAGATCAGCCAGGGGGCGGCGAGCAGTACTTC. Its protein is CASSQDQPGGGEQYF.

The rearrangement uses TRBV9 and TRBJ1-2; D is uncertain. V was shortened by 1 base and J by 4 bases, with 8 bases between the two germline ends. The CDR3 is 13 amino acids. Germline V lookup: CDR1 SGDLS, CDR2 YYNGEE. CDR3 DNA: TGTGCCAGCAGCGTAATCGCGGGCTATGGCTACACCTTC. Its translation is CASSVIAGYGYTF.

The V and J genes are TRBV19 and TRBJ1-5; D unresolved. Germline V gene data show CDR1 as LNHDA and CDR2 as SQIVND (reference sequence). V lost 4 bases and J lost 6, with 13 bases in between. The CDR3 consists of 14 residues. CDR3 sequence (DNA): TGTGCCAGTAGTAAAGACATCTTCGGTCAGCCCCAGCATTTT. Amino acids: CASSKDIFGQPQHF. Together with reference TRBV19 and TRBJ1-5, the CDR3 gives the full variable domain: DGGITQSPKYLFRKEGQNVTLSCEQNLNHDAMYWYRQDPGQGLRLIYYSQIVNDFQKGDIAEGYSVSREKKESFPLTVTSAQKNPTAFYLCASSKDIFGQPQHFGDGTRLSIL.

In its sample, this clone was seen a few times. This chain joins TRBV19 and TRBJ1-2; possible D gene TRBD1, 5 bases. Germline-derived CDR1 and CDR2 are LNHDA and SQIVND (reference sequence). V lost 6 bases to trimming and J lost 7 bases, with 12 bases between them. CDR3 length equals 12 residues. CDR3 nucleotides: TGTGCCAGTAGGAAAGACAGTTTTGGCTACACCTTC. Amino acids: CASRKDSFGYTF.

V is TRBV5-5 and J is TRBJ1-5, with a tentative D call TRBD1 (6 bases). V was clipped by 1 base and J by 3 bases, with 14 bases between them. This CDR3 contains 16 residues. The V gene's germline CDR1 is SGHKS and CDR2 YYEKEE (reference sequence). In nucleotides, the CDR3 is TGTGCCAGCAGCTTGCAGGGGCCGACTAACAATCAGCCCCAGCATTTT. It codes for CASSLQGPTNNQPQHF.

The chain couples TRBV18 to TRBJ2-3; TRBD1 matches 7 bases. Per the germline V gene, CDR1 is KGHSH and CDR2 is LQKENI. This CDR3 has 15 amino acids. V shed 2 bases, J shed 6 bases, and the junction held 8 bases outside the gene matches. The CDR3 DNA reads TGTGCCAGCTCACCATTTGAAGGGGGCCCGGATACGCAGTATTTT. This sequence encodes CASSPFEGGPDTQYF.

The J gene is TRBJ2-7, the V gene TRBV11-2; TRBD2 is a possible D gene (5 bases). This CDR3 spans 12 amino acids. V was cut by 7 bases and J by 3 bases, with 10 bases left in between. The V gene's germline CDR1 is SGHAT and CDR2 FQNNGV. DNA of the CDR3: TGTGCCAGCAATAACGGGAACTACGAGCAGTACTTC. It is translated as CASNNGNYEQYF.

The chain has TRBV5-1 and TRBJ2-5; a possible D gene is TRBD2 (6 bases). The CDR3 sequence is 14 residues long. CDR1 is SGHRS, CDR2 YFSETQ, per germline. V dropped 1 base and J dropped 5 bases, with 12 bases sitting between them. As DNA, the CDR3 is TGCGCCAGCAGCTTGACGGTGGAGGGGGAGACCCAGTACTTC. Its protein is CASSLTVEGETQYF.

DNA for the CDR3: TGTGCCAGCAGCCGAGCGGGGGGCTTGGATACCGGGGAGCTGTTTTTT. It yields the protein CASSRAGGLDTGELFF. The rearrangement links TRBV5-4 to TRBJ2-2; 9 positions agree with TRBD2. Germline V gene data show CDR1 as SGHNT and CDR2 as YYREEE (reference sequence). This CDR3 is built from 16 residues. With V trimmed by 4 bases and J by 5 bases, 9 bases remained unmatched.

CDR3 residues: CASSIQGAKNIQYF. The CDR3 DNA follows: TGTGCCAGTAGTATCCAGGGAGCCAAAAACATTCAGTACTTC. The V call is TRBV19, the J call TRBJ2-4, with a weak D call TRBD1 (5 bases). Trimming pared 3 bases from V and 0 bases from J, leaving 6 bases between. From germline, CDR1 is LNHDA and CDR2 SQIVND (reference sequence). This CDR3 region has 14 residues.

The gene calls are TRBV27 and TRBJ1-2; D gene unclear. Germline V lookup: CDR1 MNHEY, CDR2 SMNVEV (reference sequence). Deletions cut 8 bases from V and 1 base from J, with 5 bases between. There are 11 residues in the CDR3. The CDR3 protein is CASYSNYGYTF. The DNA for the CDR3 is TGTGCCAGCTATAGTAACTATGGCTACACCTTC.

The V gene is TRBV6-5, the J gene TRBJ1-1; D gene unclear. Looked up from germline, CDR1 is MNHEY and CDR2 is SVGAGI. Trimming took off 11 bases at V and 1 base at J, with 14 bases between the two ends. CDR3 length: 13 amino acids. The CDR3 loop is CASLPPQNTEAFF. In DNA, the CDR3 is TGTGCCTCACTACCCCCCCAGAACACTGAAGCTTTCTTT.

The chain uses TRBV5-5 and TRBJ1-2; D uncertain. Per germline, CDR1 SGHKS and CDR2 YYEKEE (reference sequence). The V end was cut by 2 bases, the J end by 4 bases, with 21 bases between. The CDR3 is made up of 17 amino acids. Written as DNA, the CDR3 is TGTGCCAGCAGCTTTCAACCGCCGGGGTTGATGGGCTATGGCTACACCTTC. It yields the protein CASSFQPPGLMGYGYTF.